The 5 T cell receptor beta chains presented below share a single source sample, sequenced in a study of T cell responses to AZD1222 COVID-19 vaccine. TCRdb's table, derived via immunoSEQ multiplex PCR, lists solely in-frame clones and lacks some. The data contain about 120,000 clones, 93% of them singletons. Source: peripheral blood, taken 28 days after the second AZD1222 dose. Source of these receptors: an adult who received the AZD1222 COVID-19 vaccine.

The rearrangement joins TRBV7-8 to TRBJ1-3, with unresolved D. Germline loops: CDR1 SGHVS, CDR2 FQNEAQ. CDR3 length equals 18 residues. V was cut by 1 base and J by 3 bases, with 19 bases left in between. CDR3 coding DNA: TGTGCCAGCAGCTTAGGCACAGATTCCGTCGGGCTTGGAAACACCATATATTTT. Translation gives CASSLGTDSVGLGNTIYF.

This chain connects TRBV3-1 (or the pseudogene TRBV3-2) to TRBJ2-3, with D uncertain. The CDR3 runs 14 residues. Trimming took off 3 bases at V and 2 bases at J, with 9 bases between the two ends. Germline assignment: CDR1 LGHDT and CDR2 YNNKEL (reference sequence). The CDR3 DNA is TGTGCCAGCAGCCACGGCAGCTCCACAGATACGCAGTATTTT. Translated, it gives CASSHGSSTDTQYF.

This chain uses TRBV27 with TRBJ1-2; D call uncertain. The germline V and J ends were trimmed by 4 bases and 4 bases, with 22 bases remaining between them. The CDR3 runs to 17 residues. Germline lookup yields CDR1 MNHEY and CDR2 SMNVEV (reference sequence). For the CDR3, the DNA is TGTGCCAGCAGTTCCCTCTTCCGCAACCAAGGCGTCTATGGCTACACCTTC. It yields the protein CASSSLFRNQGVYGYTF.

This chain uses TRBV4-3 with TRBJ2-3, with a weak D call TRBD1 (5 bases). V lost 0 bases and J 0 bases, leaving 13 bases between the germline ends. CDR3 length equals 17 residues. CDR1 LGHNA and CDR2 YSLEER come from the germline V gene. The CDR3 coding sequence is TGCGCCAGCAGCCAAGATAGGGGTTCCTCTAGCACAGATACGCAGTATTTT. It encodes CASSQDRGSSSTDTQYF.

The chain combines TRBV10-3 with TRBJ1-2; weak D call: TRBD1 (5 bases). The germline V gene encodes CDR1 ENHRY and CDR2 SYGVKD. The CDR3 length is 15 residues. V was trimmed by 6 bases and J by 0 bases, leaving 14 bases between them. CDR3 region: CAIRTALKSNYGYTF. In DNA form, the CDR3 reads TGTGCCATCAGGACAGCCTTGAAATCTAACTATGGCTACACCTTC.